This T cell receptor beta chain was identified in a study of cytotoxic CD8 clonotypes in ibrutinib-treated CLL (dated by TCRdb to 2020 to 2023). Background on the whole study: The cohort included around 15 treatment-naive and ten to twelve relapsed/refractory patients; some 18 were IGHV unmutated. Cryopreserved peripheral blood mononuclear cells were collected before treatment, at response, and at either disease progression or sustained remission. On average, each sample yielded about 250,000 productive templates and 85,000 to 95,000 productive rearrangements. The response samples were drawn at a median of approximately twelve months into treatment, with a range of about 6 to 40 months. Partial responses were observed in around 25 patients and complete responses in 2; after a median follow-up of about 69 months, remission was maintained in approximately 14 patients and progression was observed in some twelve. Longitudinal samples were obtainable from about 30% of the roughly 86 participants in the trial. Paper-wide results and their limitations: Sustained-remission and progressing patients did not have matched sampling times, and lymph node repertoires were not examined. Public clonotypes were rare and either shrank or stayed stable during treatment, and the rise in clonality at ibrutinib response reflected expansion of private clonotypes. At ibrutinib response clonality went up, during sustained remission it held steady, and at progression it dropped back toward baseline. Baseline clonality was found to be higher than that of age-matched healthy donors and was strongly correlated with circulating CD8+ T-cell counts.

A MiSeq instrument was used for deep resolution sequencing, which targeted depths ranging from 1 in 1 million up to 1 in 200,000 T cells, with coverage averaging 10x for each clonotype. The immunoSEQ hsTCRB Kit was used to generate the TCR beta libraries. On the authors' methods: ImmunoSEQ Data Assistant and ImmunoSEQ Analyzer were used for data analysis, and V, D and J genes were assigned according to IMGT definitions. Clonality was computed as one minus normalized Shannon entropy of productive rearrangement frequencies, ranging from 0 to 1. Only overrepresented clonotypes making up at least 0.05% of the repertoire of each patient were included in the public clonotype analysis. Repertoires from approximately 13 age-matched healthy donors in immuneACCESS were used as clonality controls. Drawn from immuneACCESS, this table holds only the in-frame rearrangements with V and J called that TCRdb kept. Clones are partly lost; checked studies trace under half to an unresolved V gene and leave the rest unexplained. That table is the source of V, J and clone size, and D and trimming were worked out from the DNA. The sample profile shows a few hundred thousand clones; approximately 80% of them were found once. In total, the top ten clones hold under 8.5% of the sample.

For TCR beta library preparation, about 2 micrograms of genomic DNA were isolated from cryopreserved PBMCs. Longitudinal blood samples from CLL patients receiving ibrutinib monotherapy were subjected to high-throughput TCR beta sequencing. The patients took part in an open-label, single-center phase 2 trial of ibrutinib monotherapy. About this clone itself: No antigen is known for it. The sample holds no much larger clone one base away, and base qualities are not on file.

Taken from the germline V gene (reference sequence), the CDR1 and CDR2 loops are LNHNV and YYDKDF. V is shortened by 0 bases, J by 2 bases, and the region joining them spans 11 bases. The cysteine opens and the phenylalanine closes a CDR3 of 15 amino acids. The read is trimmed to its CDR3 DNA, 45 bases read in frame from base 1. This chain is built from TRBV15 and TRBJ2-7; a confident D gene designation cannot be given. The receptor was isolated from a human donor with chronic lymphocytic leukemia. Sequencing used PBMCs, obtained before ibrutinib treatment. CDR3 sequence: CATSRDLARPYEQYF. Read as DNA, the sequence is TGTGCCACCAGCAGAGATTTGGCGAGACCCTACGAGCAGTACTTC.